One T cell receptor beta chain is described in this entry. The antigen remains unidentified. There are 14 residues in the CDR3. The V gene's germline CDR1 is SGDLS and CDR2 YYNGEE. The V segment lost 2 bases and the J segment 1 base; nucleotides outside the gene matches: 0. This sample was included in a study of T cells in tuberculosis. The table came from immunoSEQ multiplex PCR; TCRdb's copy has only in-frame clones and leaves some out. The sample records 20,000 to 25,000 clones, approximately 90% being singletons. General study findings and limits: Active tuberculosis TCR-alpha repertoires lay closer to GMM-specific TCRs than IGRA-negative controls, suggesting clonal expansion.

The chain is built from TRBV9 and TRBJ1-1; 9 positions match TRBD1. The specimen was PBMCs. The sequence came from a donor aged 5-35 years with latent tuberculosis or without tuberculosis infection. CDR3 amino acids: CASSVTGGNTEAFF. The CDR3 coding sequence is TGTGCCAGCAGCGTGACAGGGGGGAACACTGAAGCTTTCTTT.